These 12 T cell receptor beta chains originate from one sample sequenced in a study of T cells after yellow fever vaccination. TCRdb recomputed calls from the 5' RACE reads with MiXCR, one row per CDR3 protein. Of roughly 140,000 distinct CDR3 sequences listed, around 7.7% are singletons. The input for sequencing was CD4+ T cells sorted from PBMCs, taken 5 days after the yellow fever booster vaccination. These receptors all stem from a man aged 25-40 years who received the YFV17D yellow fever vaccine.

This clonotype has ten or more counts. The CDR3 is CSATRNQETQYF. CDR3 sequence (DNA): TGCAGTGCCACTAGAAACCAAGAGACCCAGTACTTC. The chain links TRBV20-1 to TRBJ2-5, with a possible D match to TRBD2 (5 bases). This CDR3 contains 12 residues. Trimming took off 6 bases at V and 0 bases at J, with 8 bases between the two ends. Per germline, CDR1 DFQATT and CDR2 SNEGSKA (reference sequence).

The chain employs TRBV7-9 and TRBJ2-5; D possibly corresponds to TRBD2 (5 bases). The germline V and J ends were trimmed by 3 bases and 7 bases, with 18 bases remaining between them. CDR1 and CDR2 (germline): SEHNR, FQNEAQ (reference sequence). This CDR3 has 15 residues. The DNA of the CDR3 is TGTGCCAGCAGCTTGTCGAGAAGCGGATGGGGGACCCAGTACTTC. It translates to CASSLSRSGWGTQYF.

This clonotype came up many times. The chain has TRBV11-2 and TRBJ2-1, with D tentatively TRBD1 (6 bases). From germline, CDR1 is SGHAT and CDR2 FQNNGV. This CDR3 is built from 15 residues. Trimming stripped 4 bases from V and 5 bases from J, with 15 bases between. The CDR3 protein is CASSSVRGPNNEQFF. In DNA, the CDR3 is TGTGCCAGCAGCTCTGTCAGGGGACCAAACAATGAGCAGTTCTTC.

There are many counts of this clonotype. The CDR3 region has the DNA TGCGCCAGCAGCTTGGGGGACAGATACAATGAGCAGTTCTTC. It is translated as CASSLGDRYNEQFF. The chain employs TRBV5-1 and TRBJ2-1, with 7 bases fitting TRBD1. The CDR3 is 14 amino acids. The V segment lost 0 bases and the J segment 4 bases; nucleotides outside the gene matches: 1. CDR1 and CDR2 from the germline V gene are SGHRS and YFSETQ.

This clonotype came up many times. The gene calls are TRBV7-8 and TRBJ1-5; TRBD1 matches 9 bases. V shed 0 bases, J shed 7 bases, and the junction held 7 bases outside the gene matches. The CDR3 loop spans 16 amino acids. Germline V lookup: CDR1 SGHVS, CDR2 FQNEAQ. In nucleotides, the CDR3 is TGTGCCAGCAGCTTAGCCGGGACAGGGCCGAGGCAGCCCCAGCATTTT. This sequence encodes CASSLAGTGPRQPQHF.

At least ten counts were recorded for this clonotype. V is TRBV12-3 or TRBV12-4 and J is TRBJ2-1, with 11 bases fitting TRBD2. V dropped 1 base and J dropped 15; count of bases not matched to a gene: 8. The CDR3 consists of 14 residues. In nucleotides, the CDR3 is TGTGCCAGCAGTTTAGTTGTAGCGGGAGGGCCTCGGTTCTTC. Its protein product is CASSLVVAGGPRFF.

This clonotype was counted at least ten times. The chain recombines TRBV12-3 or TRBV12-4 with TRBJ2-3; 9 bases agree with TRBD2. The junction had 11 bases not matched to a gene; V was cut back by 6 bases and J by 4 bases. The CDR3 has 16 amino acids. The CDR3 region has the DNA TGTGCCAGCAGCCTAAGAGCGGGAGGTTATTCAGATACGCAGTATTTT. Its protein product is CASSLRAGGYSDTQYF.

This clonotype was seen repeatedly, ten times or more. The chain is built from TRBV14 and TRBJ2-7; D is ambiguous. The CDR3 is 11 amino acids. Germline loops: CDR1 SGHDN, CDR2 FVKESK. V lost 1 base and J lost 6, with 4 bases in between. CDR3 region: CASSQAAEQYF. The CDR3 region has the DNA TGTGCCAGCAGCCAAGCTGCCGAGCAGTACTTC.

There are many counts of this clonotype. The rearrangement uses TRBV15 and TRBJ2-1, with TRBD2 matching over 8 bases. The ends lost 6 bases at V and 7 bases at J; junction bases unmatched: 2. The CDR3 is 12 amino acids. Germline-derived CDR1 and CDR2 are LNHNV and YYDKDF (reference sequence). The CDR3 bases are TGTGCCACCAGAGGCGGGGGGAATGAGCAGTTCTTC. Protein: CATRGGGNEQFF.

The chain has TRBV30 and TRBJ1-1, with no clear D. The germline V gene encodes CDR1 GTSNPN and CDR2 SVGIG (reference sequence). The CDR3 loop spans 12 amino acids. Here the CDR3 reads CARTVLNTEAFF. The CDR3 region has the DNA TGTGCTAGGACGGTGCTGAACACTGAAGCTTTCTTT.

This clonotype was recorded at least ten times. The chain uses TRBV7-2 and TRBJ2-5; possibly TRBD2 for D (5 bases). The CDR3 length is 14 residues. V lost 1 base to trimming and J lost 7 bases, with 13 bases between them. Germline assignment: CDR1 SGHTA and CDR2 FQGNSA. The CDR3 protein is CASSLERTAGTQYF. In DNA, the CDR3 is TGTGCCAGCAGCTTAGAGCGGACCGCGGGGACCCAGTACTTC.

Points on this clonotype: A much more abundant neighbour one base away suggests this may be a read error. The V and J genes are TRBV20-1 and TRBJ2-7, with 10 nucleotides matching TRBD1. The CDR3 spans 13 residues. Germline CDR1 DFQATT, CDR2 SNEGSKA (reference sequence). Germline trimming cut 6 bases from V and 1 base from J; bases unmatched to any gene: 3. The CDR3 loop is CSASGQGSYEQYF. As DNA, the CDR3 is TGCAGTGCCTCGGGACAGGGGTCCTACGAGCAGTACTTC.